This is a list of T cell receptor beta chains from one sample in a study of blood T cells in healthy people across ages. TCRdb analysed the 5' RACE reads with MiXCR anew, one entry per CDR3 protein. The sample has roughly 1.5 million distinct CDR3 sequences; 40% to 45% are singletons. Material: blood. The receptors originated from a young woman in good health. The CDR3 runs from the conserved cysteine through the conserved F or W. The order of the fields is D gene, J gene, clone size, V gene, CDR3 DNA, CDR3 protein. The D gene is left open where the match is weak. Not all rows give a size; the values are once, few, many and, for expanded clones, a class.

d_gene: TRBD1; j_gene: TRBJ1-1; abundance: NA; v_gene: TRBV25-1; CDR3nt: TGTGCCAGCAGTGAACACTCCGGGACAGGGGACACTGAAGCTTTCTTT; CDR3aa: CASSEHSGTGDTEAFF
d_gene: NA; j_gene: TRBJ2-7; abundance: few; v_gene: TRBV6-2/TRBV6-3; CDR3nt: TGTGCCAGCAGTTACGTATCCCGCAACGAGCAGTACTTC; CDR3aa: CASSYVSRNEQYF
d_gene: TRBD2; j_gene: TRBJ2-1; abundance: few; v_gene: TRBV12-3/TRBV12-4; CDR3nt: TGTGCCAGCAGGACTAGCGGCGGCGCCTACAATGAGCAGTTCTTC; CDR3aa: CASRTSGGAYNEQFF
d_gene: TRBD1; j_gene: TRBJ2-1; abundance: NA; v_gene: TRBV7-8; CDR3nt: TGTGCCAGCAGCTCAGATGTGACAGGGTTCAATGAGCAGTTCTTC; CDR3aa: CASSSDVTGFNEQFF
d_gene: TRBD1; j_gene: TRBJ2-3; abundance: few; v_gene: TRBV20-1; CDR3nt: TGCAGTGCTAGAGTTACAGGGGCCAGCACAGATACGCAGTATTTT; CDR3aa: CSARVTGASTDTQYF
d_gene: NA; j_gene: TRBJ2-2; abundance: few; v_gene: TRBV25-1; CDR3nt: TGTGCCAGTAAACCGGACTATCCGAACACCGGGGAGCTGTTTTTT; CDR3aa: CASKPDYPNTGELFF
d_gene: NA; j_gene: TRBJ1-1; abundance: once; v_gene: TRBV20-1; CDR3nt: TGCAGTGCTAGGGGGCAGCCCATGAACACTGAAGCTTTCTTT; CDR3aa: CSARGQPMNTEAFF
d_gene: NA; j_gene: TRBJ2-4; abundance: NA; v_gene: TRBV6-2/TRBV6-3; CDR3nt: TGTGCCAGCAGTTACCGGGACACGGTAGCCAAAAACATTCAGTACTTC; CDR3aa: CASSYRDTVAKNIQYF
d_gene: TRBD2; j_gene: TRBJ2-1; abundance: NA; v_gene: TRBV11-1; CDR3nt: TGTGCCAGCAGCCTCGGACGACTAGCGGAATACAATGAGCAGTTCTTC; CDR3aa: CASSLGRLAEYNEQFF
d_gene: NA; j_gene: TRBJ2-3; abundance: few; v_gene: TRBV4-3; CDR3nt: TGCGCCAGCAGCCAAGAGGACAGTGGGGATACGCAGTATTTT; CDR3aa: CASSQEDSGDTQYF
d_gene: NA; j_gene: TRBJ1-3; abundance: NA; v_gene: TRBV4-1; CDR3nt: TGCGCCAGCAGCCAAGATCGCCCGATCGCGGGAAACACCATATATTTT; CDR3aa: CASSQDRPIAGNTIYF
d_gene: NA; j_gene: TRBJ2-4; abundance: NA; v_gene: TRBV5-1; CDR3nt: TGCGCAAGCAGCGATCCCACAGGGCTAGCCAAAAACATTCAGTACTTC; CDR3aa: CASSDPTGLAKNIQYF
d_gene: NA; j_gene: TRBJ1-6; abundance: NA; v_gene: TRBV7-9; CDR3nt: TGTGCCAGCAGCTCAGGGACCATTCATTCACCCCTCCACTTT; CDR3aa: CASSSGTIHSPLHF
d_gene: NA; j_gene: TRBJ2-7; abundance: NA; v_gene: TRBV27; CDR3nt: TGTGCCACGGCCCTACAGGGAGATCACTACGAGCAGTACTTC; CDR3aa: CATALQGDHYEQYF
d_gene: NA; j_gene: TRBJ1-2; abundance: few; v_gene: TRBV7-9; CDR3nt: TGTGCCAGCAGCTACAGTGCAGGCCCCTATGGCTACACCTTC; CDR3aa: CASSYSAGPYGYTF
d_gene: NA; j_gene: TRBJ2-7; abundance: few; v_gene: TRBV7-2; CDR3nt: TGTGCCAGCAGCTTAGGGATTAGGGGCTACGAGCAGTACTTC; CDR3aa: CASSLGIRGYEQYF
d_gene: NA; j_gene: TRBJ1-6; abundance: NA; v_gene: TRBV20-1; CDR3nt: TGCAGTGCTAGAGCGCAGGGGTACACCTATAATTCACCCCCCCACTTT; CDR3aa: CSARAQGYTYNSPPHF
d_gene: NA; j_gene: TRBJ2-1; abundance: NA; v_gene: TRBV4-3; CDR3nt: TGCGCCAGCAGCCAAGATCGACCCGCCGGCGGTGAGCAGTTCTTC; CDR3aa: CASSQDRPAGGEQFF
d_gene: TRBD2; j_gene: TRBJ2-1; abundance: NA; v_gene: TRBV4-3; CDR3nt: TGCGCCAGCAGCCGCTCTCTAAATGGGCGGGGGGACAATGAGCAGTTCTTC; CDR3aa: CASSRSLNGRGDNEQFF
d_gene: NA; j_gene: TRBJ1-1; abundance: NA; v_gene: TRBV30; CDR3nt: TGTGCCTGGTCCCCAGGCGCTTTCTTT; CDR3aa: CAWSPGAFF
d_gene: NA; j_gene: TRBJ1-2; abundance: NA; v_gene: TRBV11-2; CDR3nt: TGTGCCAGCAGCTTTACCTTCGGTACACTGGTTAACTATGGCTACACCTTC; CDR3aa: CASSFTFGTLVNYGYTF
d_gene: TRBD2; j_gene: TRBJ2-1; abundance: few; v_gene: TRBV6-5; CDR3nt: TGTGCCAGCAGGATTAGCGGGTACTCCTACAATGAGCAGTTCTTC; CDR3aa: CASRISGYSYNEQFF
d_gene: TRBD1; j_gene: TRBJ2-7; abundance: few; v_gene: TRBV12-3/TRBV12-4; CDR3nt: TGTGCCAGCAGTCCGGGACAGGGGTTTCACGAGCAGTACTTC; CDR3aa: CASSPGQGFHEQYF
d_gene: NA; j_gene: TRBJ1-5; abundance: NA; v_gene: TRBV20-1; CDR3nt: TGCAGTGCTAGAGGCGGGTCGGCCCCCAATCAGCCCCAGCATTTT; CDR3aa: CSARGGSAPNQPQHF
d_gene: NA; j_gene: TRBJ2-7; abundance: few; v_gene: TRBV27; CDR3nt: TGTGCCAGCAGTTATCCAGGGGCCAACGAGCAGTACTTC; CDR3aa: CASSYPGANEQYF
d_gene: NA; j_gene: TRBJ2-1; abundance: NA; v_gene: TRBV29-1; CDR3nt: TGCAGCGTGGGAGGCTTTGAGCAGTTCTTC; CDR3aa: CSVGGFEQFF
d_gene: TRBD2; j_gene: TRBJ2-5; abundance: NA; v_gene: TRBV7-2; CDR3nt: TGTGCCAGCAGCAGGGGACTAGCGGCTCGGGGGACCCAGTACTTC; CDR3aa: CASSRGLAARGTQYF
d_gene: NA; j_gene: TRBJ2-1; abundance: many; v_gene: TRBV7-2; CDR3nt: TGTGCCAGCAGCTCCATGCCGACAGGTTCTTACAATGAGCAGTTCTTC; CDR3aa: CASSSMPTGSYNEQFF
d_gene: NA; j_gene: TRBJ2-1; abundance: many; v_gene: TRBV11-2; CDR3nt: TGTGCCAGCACCCCGCAGTTAGCGAGTCTAGGCGAGCAGTTCTTC; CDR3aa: CASTPQLASLGEQFF
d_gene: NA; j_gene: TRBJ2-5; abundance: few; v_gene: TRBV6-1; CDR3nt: TGTGCCAGCAGTGCTGACAGTCGAGACCAAGAGACCCAGTACTTC; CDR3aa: CASSADSRDQETQYF
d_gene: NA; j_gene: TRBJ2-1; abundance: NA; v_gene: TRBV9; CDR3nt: TGTGCCAGCAGCCCCAATGTAGGGATTGAGCAGTTCTTC; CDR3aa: CASSPNVGIEQFF
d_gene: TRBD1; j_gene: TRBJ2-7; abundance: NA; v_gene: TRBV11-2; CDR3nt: TGTGCCAGCAACGCGGGACAGGGCCCGTACGAGCAGTACTTC; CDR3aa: CASNAGQGPYEQYF
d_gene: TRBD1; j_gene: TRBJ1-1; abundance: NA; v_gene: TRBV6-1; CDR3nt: TGTGCCAGCAGCCAAAGAGTCGGGCCAGGGGGCCGGGATGAAGCTTTCTTT; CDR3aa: CASSQRVGPGGRDEAFF
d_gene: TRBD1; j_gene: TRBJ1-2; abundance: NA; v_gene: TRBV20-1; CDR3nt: TGCAGTGCTGCCCCGGGACAGGCGACGAACTATGGCTACACCTTC; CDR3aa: CSAAPGQATNYGYTF
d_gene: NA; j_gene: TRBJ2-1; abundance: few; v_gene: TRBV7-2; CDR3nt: TGTGCCAGCAGCTGGGAGCTGAATGAGCAGTTCTTC; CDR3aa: CASSWELNEQFF
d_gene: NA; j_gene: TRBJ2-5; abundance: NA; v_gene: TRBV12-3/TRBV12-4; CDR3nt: TGTGCCAGCAGAACCGTGGGGGAAGAGACCCAGTACTTC; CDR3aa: CASRTVGEETQYF
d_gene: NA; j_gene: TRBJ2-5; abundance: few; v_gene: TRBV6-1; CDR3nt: TGTGCCAGCAGTGAACCTAGATTGGAGACCCAGTACTTC; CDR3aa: CASSEPRLETQYF
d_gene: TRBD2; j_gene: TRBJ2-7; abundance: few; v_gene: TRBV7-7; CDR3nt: TGTGCTAGCAGCCCGTCCATTGGGGACTACAATGAGCAGTACTTC; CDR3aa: CASSPSIGDYNEQYF
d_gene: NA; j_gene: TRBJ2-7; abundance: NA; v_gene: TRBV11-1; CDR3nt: TGTGCCAGCAGCTTAGTAGGGGGACGCACCTACAATGAGCAGTACTTC; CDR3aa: CASSLVGGRTYNEQYF
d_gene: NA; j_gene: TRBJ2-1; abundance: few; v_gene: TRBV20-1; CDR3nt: TGCAGTGCTAGAGATTCCCCTCAGGGGAGGTTAAGCAATGAGCAGTTCTTC; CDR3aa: CSARDSPQGRLSNEQFF
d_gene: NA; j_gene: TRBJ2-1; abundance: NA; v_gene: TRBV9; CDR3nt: TGTGCCAGCAGCGCGGAGCCAAGGGGGGGATCGGAGCAGTTCTTC; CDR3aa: CASSAEPRGGSEQFF
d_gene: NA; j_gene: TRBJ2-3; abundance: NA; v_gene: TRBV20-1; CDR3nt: TGCAGTGCGCGTGTTTGGGGGAAAGAGGCAGATACGCAGTATTTT; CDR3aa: CSARVWGKEADTQYF
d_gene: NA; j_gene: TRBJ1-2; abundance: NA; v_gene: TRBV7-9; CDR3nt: TGTGCCAGCAGCCCGCCGACAGGAATCTATGGCTACACCTTC; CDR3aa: CASSPPTGIYGYTF
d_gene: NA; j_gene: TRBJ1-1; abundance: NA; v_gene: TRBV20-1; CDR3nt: TGCAGTGCTAGAGTTCGCGGAACCATAAACACTGAAGCTTTCTTT; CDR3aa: CSARVRGTINTEAFF
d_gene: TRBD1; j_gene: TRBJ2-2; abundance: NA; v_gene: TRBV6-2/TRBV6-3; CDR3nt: TGTGCCAGCAGCCGGGACAGGTCCACCGGGGAGCTGTTTTTT; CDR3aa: CASSRDRSTGELFF
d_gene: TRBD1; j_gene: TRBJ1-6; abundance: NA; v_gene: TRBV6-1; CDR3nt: TGTGCCAGCAGTGAAAGGGAGGGGGCTCTTAATTCACCCCTCCACTTT; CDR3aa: CASSEREGALNSPLHF
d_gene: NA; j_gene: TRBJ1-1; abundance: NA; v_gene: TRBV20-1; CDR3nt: TGCAGTGCTAGAGACAGGCGGCAATGGGGGGCTTTCTTT; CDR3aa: CSARDRRQWGAFF
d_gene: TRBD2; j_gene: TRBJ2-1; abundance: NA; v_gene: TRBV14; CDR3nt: TGTTCCAGCAGCCGCGGGACTAGCGGGAGATTCAATGAGCAGTTCTTC; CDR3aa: CSSSRGTSGRFNEQFF
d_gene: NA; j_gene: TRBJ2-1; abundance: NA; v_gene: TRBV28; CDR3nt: TGTGCCAGCAGTTTCAGGGAAAGCTCCTACAATGAGCAGTTCTTC; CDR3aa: CASSFRESSYNEQFF
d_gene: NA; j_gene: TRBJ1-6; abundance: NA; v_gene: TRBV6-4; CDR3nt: TGTGCCAGCAGTGAAAGAGGGCTCGGGTCACCCCTCCACTTT; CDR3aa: CASSERGLGSPLHF
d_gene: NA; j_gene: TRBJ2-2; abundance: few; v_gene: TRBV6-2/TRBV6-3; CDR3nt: TGTGCCACCAGGCATTTGAGGGCGAACACCGGGGAGCTGTTTTTT; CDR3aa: CATRHLRANTGELFF
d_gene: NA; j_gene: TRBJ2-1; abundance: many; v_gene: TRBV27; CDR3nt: TGTGCCAGCAGCACTACAGGGTTCAATGAGCAGTTCTTC; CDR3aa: CASSTTGFNEQFF
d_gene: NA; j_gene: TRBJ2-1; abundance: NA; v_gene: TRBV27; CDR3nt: TGTGCCAGCAGTTTGTCACTGATATACAATGAGCAGTTCTTC; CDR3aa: CASSLSLIYNEQFF
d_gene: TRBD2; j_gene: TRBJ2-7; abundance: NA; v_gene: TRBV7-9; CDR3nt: TGTGCCAGCAGCTTTACTAGCGGGATCCCCTCCTACGAGCAGTACTTC; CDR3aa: CASSFTSGIPSYEQYF
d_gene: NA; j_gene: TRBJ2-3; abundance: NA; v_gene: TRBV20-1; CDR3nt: TGCAGTGCTAGGTCTAGCGGCACAGATACGCAGTATTTT; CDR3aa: CSARSSGTDTQYF
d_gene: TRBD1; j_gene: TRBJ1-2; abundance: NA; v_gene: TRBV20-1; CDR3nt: TGCAGTGCCCCTACAGGGGGCGACTATGGCTACACCTTC; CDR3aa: CSAPTGGDYGYTF
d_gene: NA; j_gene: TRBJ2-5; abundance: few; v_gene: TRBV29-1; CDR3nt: TGCAGCGTTGTCTCTGAGCAAGAGACCCAGTACTTC; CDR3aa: CSVVSEQETQYF
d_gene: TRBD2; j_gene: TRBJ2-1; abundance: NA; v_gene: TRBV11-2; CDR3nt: TGTGCCTGCAGGATCGGGACTAGCGGTTACAATGAGCAGTTCTTC; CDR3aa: CACRIGTSGYNEQFF
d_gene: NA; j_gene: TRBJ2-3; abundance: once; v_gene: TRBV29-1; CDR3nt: TGCAGCGTCCCTCAACGGGACGCCGCTAGCACAGATACGCAGTATTTT; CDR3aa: CSVPQRDAASTDTQYF